The clone carrying this TCR beta chain turned up a few times. The antigen remains undetermined. Treatment defined: oral pan-JAK inhibitor, 5-10 mg twice daily. Trimming cost V 0 bases and J 3 bases; bases outside gene matches: 5. The CDR3 covers 16 residues. In germline, CDR1 is LGHNA, CDR2 YSLEER. The data were obtained in a study of CD8+ T cells in alopecia areata. Study findings and constraints: Under tofacitinib, fewer expanded CD8+ clones appeared among the top 100 scalp clones.

cDNA reverse transcribed from extracted RNA served as the sequencing template. Assay: immunoSEQ multiplex PCR; the TCRdb copy retains only in-frame clones and omits some. Altogether some 190,000 clones are present, less than 70% being singletons, with the ten largest covering 1.3%. The input for sequencing was CD4+ T cells sorted from blood, taken around week 50, from a patient treated with tofacitinib. This chain connects TRBV4-3 to TRBJ2-7; TRBD1 matches 10 bases. The sequence was obtained from a human donor with alopecia areata. Written as DNA, the CDR3 is TGCGCCAGCAGCCAAGACCAGACAGGGGGCCTCTACGAGCAGTACTTC. It yields the protein CASSQDQTGGLYEQYF.